This TCR beta chain appears in the sequencing data of a study of blood T cell repertoires in COVID-19. In the study overall: COVID-19 samples, acute and convalescent, were from the United States, Italy and Spain.

Sequencing used immunoSEQ multiplex PCR; TCRdb keeps in-frame clones, though not all of them. The top ten clones hold roughly 4% of a sample with a few hundred thousand clones, approximately 85% of them seen once. The sample comprised PBMCs or T cells enriched from blood (not recorded which). This clonotype originated in a woman in her 30s who had recovered from COVID-19.

CDR3 protein: CASSAGTGSFPTIYF. The CDR3, as DNA: TGTGCCAGCAGCGCCGGGACAGGCTCGTTCCCCACCATATATTTT. This rearrangement joins TRBV7-9 to TRBJ1-3; 8 bases fit TRBD1. The CDR3 sequence is 15 residues long. V dropped 5 bases and J dropped 9; count of bases not matched to a gene: 12. Germline V gene data show CDR1 as SEHNR and CDR2 as FQNEAQ (reference sequence).